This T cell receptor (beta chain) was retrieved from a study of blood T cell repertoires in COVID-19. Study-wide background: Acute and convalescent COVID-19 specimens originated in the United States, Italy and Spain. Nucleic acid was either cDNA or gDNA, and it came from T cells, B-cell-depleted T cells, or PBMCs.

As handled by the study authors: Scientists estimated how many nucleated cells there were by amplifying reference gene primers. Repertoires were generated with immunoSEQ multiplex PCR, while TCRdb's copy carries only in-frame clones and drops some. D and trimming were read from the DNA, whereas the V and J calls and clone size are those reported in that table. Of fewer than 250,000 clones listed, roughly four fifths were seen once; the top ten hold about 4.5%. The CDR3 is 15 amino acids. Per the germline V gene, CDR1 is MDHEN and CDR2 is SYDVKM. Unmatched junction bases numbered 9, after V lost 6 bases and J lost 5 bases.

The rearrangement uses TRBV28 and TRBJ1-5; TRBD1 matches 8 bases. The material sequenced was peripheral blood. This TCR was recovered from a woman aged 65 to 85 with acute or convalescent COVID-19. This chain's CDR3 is CASSQTQGADQPQHF. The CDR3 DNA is TGTGCCAGCAGCCAGACCCAGGGGGCTGATCAGCCCCAGCATTTT.